This T cell receptor (beta chain) was recorded in a study of T cells in localized non-small cell lung cancer. General study points: Longer survival (overall) was linked to higher T cell density in blood.

Worth noting for this clone: The antigen remains unidentified.

This table comes from immunoSEQ multiplex PCR, and its TCRdb copy is limited to in-frame clones, with some not included. The sample carries about 40,000 clones, approximately 86% recorded once. The CDR3 extends over 15 amino acids. Trimming left V 6 bases short and J 0 bases short, with 11 bases between. Germline-derived CDR1 and CDR2 are MNHEY and SVGAGI. The gene calls are TRBV6-5 and TRBJ1-4, with a tentative D call TRBD1 (5 bases). This receptor was obtained from a man aged 18 to 49 with stage I lung adenocarcinoma. The sample in question was peripheral blood, obtained before any cancer treatment. CDR3 DNA: TGTGCCAGCAGAATGACAGTTGCAACTAATGAAAAACTGTTTTTT. Translation: CASRMTVATNEKLFF.